Listed here are 27 T cell receptor beta chains from one sample, sequenced in a study of CD8 T cells in Susac syndrome. Random hexamers primed reverse transcription of about 0.45 to 1 ug RNA. TCRdb called the immunoSEQ multiplex PCR reads again in MiXCR, with one record for every CDR3 protein. The profile shows tens of thousands of distinct CDR3 sequences, roughly 94% of them singletons. The sample consisted of CD4+ T cells from PBMCs. The receptors were gathered from a human donor with Susac syndrome.

The chain uses TRBV6-5 and TRBJ1-6; 9 bases are shared with TRBD1. CDR1 is MNHEY and CDR2 is SVGAGI in the germline V gene. V lost 6 bases, J lost 9 bases, and 9 bases stayed unmatched. The CDR3 has 15 residues. CDR3 coding DNA: TGTGCCAGCAGACGGACAGGGGCGGGGAGTTCACCCCTCCACTTT. It encodes CASRRTGAGSSPLHF.

The V and J genes are TRBV12-3 or TRBV12-4 and TRBJ2-4, with 7 nucleotides matching TRBD2. CDR3 length: 15 amino acids. Trimming removed 3 bases from V and 0 bases from J; junction bases left unmatched: 2. CDR3 protein: CASSLAGVAKNIQYF. CDR3 nucleotide sequence: TGTGCCAGCAGTTTGGCGGGGGTAGCCAAAAACATTCAGTACTTC.

The CDR3, as DNA: TGTGCCAGCACCCCGGGGGGTGGGAGTCAGCCCCAGCATTTT. Residues: CASTPGGGSQPQHF. This sequence joins TRBV28 and TRBJ1-5; possible D gene TRBD1, 5 bases. The CDR3 is 14 amino acids. V was clipped by 7 bases and J by 6 bases, with 16 bases between them. From germline, CDR1 is MDHEN and CDR2 SYDVKM.

The V and J genes are TRBV25-1 and TRBJ1-4; 7 nucleotides align to TRBD1. V was clipped by 6 bases and J by 7 bases; unmatched bases: 8. CDR1 and CDR2 (germline): MGHDK, SYGVNS. There are 14 residues in the CDR3. CDR3 in DNA: TGTGCCAGCAGCCTACAGGGGCAGGGTGAAAAACTGTTTTTT. This codes for CASSLQGQGEKLFF.

The gene calls are TRBV9 and TRBJ1-6; tentatively, D is TRBD1 (6 bases). The CDR3 consists of 14 residues. Germline lookup yields CDR1 SGDLS and CDR2 YYNGEE. The V and J ends lost 3 bases and 7 bases respectively, with 11 bases between them. CDR3 sequence reads: CASSGWTANSPLHF. CDR3 in DNA: TGTGCCAGCAGCGGATGGACAGCAAATTCACCCCTCCACTTT.

J is TRBJ2-1 and V is TRBV5-6, with D uncertain. Trimming took 1 base from V and 13 from J, leaving 18 bases between them. The CDR3 consists of 14 residues. Per the germline V gene, CDR1 is SGHDT and CDR2 is YYEEEE. CDR3 protein: CASSLINDPRHQFF. CDR3 DNA: TGTGCCAGCAGCTTGATCAACGATCCGAGACACCAGTTCTTC.

This chain connects TRBV6-6 to TRBJ2-7, with a tentative D call TRBD2 (6 bases). The CDR3 totals 14 residues. Germline V gene lookup returns CDR1 MNHNY and CDR2 SVGAGI (reference sequence). V lost 6 bases and J 5 bases, leaving 17 bases between the germline ends. Here the CDR3 reads CASREGSSPNEQYF. CDR3 DNA: TGTGCCAGCAGGGAGGGGTCTAGTCCTAACGAGCAGTACTTC.

The chain uses TRBV29-1 and TRBJ2-2; 10 positions match TRBD1. The CDR3 runs to 14 residues. The V gene end was trimmed by 4 bases and the J gene end by 6 bases; junction bases not matched to a gene: 5. CDR1 SQVTM and CDR2 ANQGSEA come from the germline V gene. The CDR3 here is CSVARDRGAGELFF. As DNA, the CDR3 is TGCAGCGTTGCCCGGGACAGGGGAGCCGGGGAGCTGTTTTTT.

This chain uses TRBV7-9 with TRBJ1-2, with 7 bases identical to TRBD1. Germline CDR1 SEHNR, CDR2 FQNEAQ (reference sequence). This CDR3 comprises 14 residues. V lost 7 bases, J lost 3 bases, and 8 bases stayed unmatched. CDR3 bases: TGTGCCAGCAAGAGGGGGCTCGATGACTATGGCTACACCTTC. It codes for CASKRGLDDYGYTF.

This clonotype was recorded once. The CDR3 is CASSLAGSSDTQYF. CDR3 DNA: TGTGCCAGCAGCTTAGCGGGGAGTTCAGATACGCAGTATTTT. The chain uses TRBV5-4 and TRBJ2-3, with 7 positions matching TRBD2. The CDR3 spans 14 residues. Trimming removed 2 bases from V and 4 bases from J; junction bases left unmatched: 4. In germline, CDR1 is SGHNT, CDR2 YYREEE (reference sequence).

The rearrangement links TRBV15 to TRBJ1-5, with a tentative D call TRBD1 (5 bases). The CDR3 runs 14 residues. V lost 2 bases and J lost 3, with 8 bases in between. CDR1 is LNHNV and CDR2 is YYDKDF in the germline V gene (reference sequence). The CDR3 region has the DNA TGTGCCACCAGCAGACAGGGTTCCAATCAGCCCCAGCATTTT. It codes for CATSRQGSNQPQHF.

V is TRBV7-6 and J is TRBJ2-7; 8 bases align to TRBD1. The CDR3 sequence is 14 residues long. Trimming took 5 bases from V and 2 from J; bases not matched to a gene: 5. Germline V gene lookup returns CDR1 SGHVS and CDR2 FNYEAQ. The CDR3: CASSLRQGPYEQYF. Here the CDR3 DNA reads TGTGCCAGCAGCCTCCGACAGGGGCCCTACGAGCAGTACTTC. The variable domain in full, with the rest retrieved from reference TRBV7-6 and TRBJ2-7, is GAGVSQSPRYKVTKRGQDVALRCDPISGHVSLYWYRQALGQGPEFLTYFNYEAQQDKSGLPNDRFSAERPEGSISTLTIQRTEQRDSAMYRCASSLRQGPYEQYFGPGTRLTVT.

The chain combines TRBV7-2 with TRBJ2-5; D call uncertain. The ends were cut back, 1 base at V and 5 bases at J, with 11 bases in the middle. CDR3 length equals 14 residues. The V gene's germline CDR1 is SGHTA and CDR2 FQGNSA. This chain's CDR3 is CASSLGSAGETQYF. For the CDR3, the DNA is TGTGCCAGCAGCTTAGGGTCAGCCGGGGAGACCCAGTACTTC.

This clonotype was counted between two and nine times. The genes are TRBV24-1 and TRBJ1-5; no firm D call. Germline V gives CDR1 KGHDR, CDR2 SFDVKD. The CDR3 totals 12 residues. Deletions cut 4 bases from V and 4 bases from J, with 4 bases between. CDR3 nucleotides: TGTGCCACCAGTGAGGGGAATCAGCCCCAGCATTTT. It is translated as CATSEGNQPQHF.

J is TRBJ2-2 and V is TRBV2; 8 bases are shared with TRBD1. J was trimmed by 6 bases and V by 6 bases; bases with no gene match: 3. The CDR3 spans 13 residues. The germline V gene has CDR1 SNHLY and CDR2 FYNNEI. The CDR3 protein is CASSSTGAGELFF. CDR3 nucleotide sequence: TGTGCCAGCAGCTCGACAGGGGCCGGGGAGCTGTTTTTT.

The chain combines TRBV7-2 with TRBJ2-1; TRBD1 might be the D (6 bases). The CDR3 sequence is 15 residues long. Trimming pared 5 bases from V and 1 base from J, leaving 12 bases between. Germline CDR1 SGHTA, CDR2 FQGNSA. DNA for the CDR3: TGTGCCAGCAGCACGGAACAGGGATCCTACAATGAGCAGTTCTTC. It is translated as CASSTEQGSYNEQFF.

The chain is built from TRBV20-1 and TRBJ1-5; a weak D match, TRBD1 (6 bases). V lost 6 bases to trimming and J lost 0 bases, with 24 bases between them. CDR3 length equals 18 residues. Germline CDR1 and CDR2: DFQATT and SNEGSKA (reference sequence). Here the CDR3 DNA reads TGCAGTGCCAGCAGTGGGGGGCGGCCCCGTTATAGCAATCAGCCCCAGCATTTT. Amino acids: CSASSGGRPRYSNQPQHF.

The chain has TRBV6-2 or TRBV6-3 and TRBJ1-1, with TRBD1 as a possible D gene (5 bases). The germline V and J ends were trimmed by 2 bases and 11 bases, with 9 bases remaining between them. This CDR3 comprises 11 residues. In germline, CDR1 is MNHEY, CDR2 SVGEGT. The CDR3 loop reads CASSYNRRAFF. For the CDR3, the DNA is TGTGCCAGCAGTTACAACAGGCGGGCTTTCTTT.

This clonotype appeared a single time. The J gene is TRBJ2-7, the V gene TRBV20-1; possibly TRBD1 for D (5 bases). This CDR3 has 14 residues. The V and J ends lost 1 base and 0 bases respectively, with 10 bases between them. Germline-derived CDR1 and CDR2 are DFQATT and SNEGSKA (reference sequence). CDR3 bases: TGCAGTGCTAGAGTGGCAGGGAACTCCTACGAGCAGTACTTC. Its translation: CSARVAGNSYEQYF.

The J gene is TRBJ1-2, the V gene TRBV5-4; D ambiguous. Trimming cost V 0 bases and J 4 bases, with 7 bases left between them. There are 13 residues in the CDR3. The germline gives CDR1 SGHNT, CDR2 YYREEE (reference sequence). The CDR3 reads CASSLAGIYGYTF. CDR3 sequence (DNA): TGTGCCAGCAGCTTGGCGGGGATCTATGGCTACACCTTC.

The V and J genes are TRBV6-1 and TRBJ1-5; D possibly corresponds to TRBD1 (5 bases). CDR3 length: 15 residues. The germline V gene has CDR1 MNHNS and CDR2 SASEGT. Trimming took off 7 bases at V and 1 base at J, with 14 bases between the two ends. The CDR3 is CASTHVWDSNQPQHF. CDR3 sequence (DNA): TGTGCCAGCACCCACGTGTGGGACAGCAATCAGCCCCAGCATTTT.

The rearrangement uses TRBV30 and TRBJ1-2; possible D gene TRBD1, 6 bases. The CDR3 covers 16 residues. Germline V gene lookup returns CDR1 GTSNPN and CDR2 SVGIG (reference sequence). V lost 4 bases and J lost 5, with 23 bases in between. CDR3: CAWKSQRTVVGYGYTF. The CDR3 DNA follows: TGTGCCTGGAAGAGTCAAAGGACAGTTGTGGGGTATGGCTACACCTTC.

This chain's CDR3 is CSARPDVQGNTEAFF. CDR3 nucleotide sequence: TGCAGTGCTAGGCCTGATGTCCAGGGGAACACTGAAGCTTTCTTT. V gene TRBV20-1 combines with J gene TRBJ1-1, with TRBD1 as a possible D gene (5 bases). The CDR3 spans 15 residues. Germline CDR1 and CDR2: DFQATT and SNEGSKA (reference sequence). V shed 3 bases and J shed 1 base, with 15 bases lying between them.

The V and J genes are TRBV27 and TRBJ1-6, with 12 bases identical to TRBD1. J was trimmed by 9 bases and V by 6 bases; bases with no gene match: 9. The CDR3 length is 16 residues. The germline gives CDR1 MNHEY, CDR2 SMNVEV (reference sequence). The DNA of the CDR3 is TGTGCCAGCAGCCGCCCGGGACAGGGGGCCGGTTCACCCCTCCACTTT. This translates into CASSRPGQGAGSPLHF.

The chain couples TRBV20-1 to TRBJ1-5, with 7 bases identical to TRBD1. Losses at the gene ends were 2 bases for V and 7 bases for J; bases not matched to a gene: 5. The V gene's germline CDR1 is DFQATT and CDR2 SNEGSKA (reference sequence). The CDR3 is 13 residues long. The CDR3 DNA sequence: TGCAGTGCTAGACAGGGGGAGGAGCAGCCCCAGCATTTT. Translating it yields CSARQGEEQPQHF.

The chain uses TRBV28 and TRBJ2-6; D ambiguous. From germline, CDR1 is MDHEN and CDR2 SYDVKM. The CDR3 contains 15 residues. V was shortened by 2 bases and J by 0 bases, with 5 bases between the two germline ends. The CDR3 DNA follows: TGTGCCAGCAGTTTACGACTCTCTGGGGCCAACGTCCTGACTTTC. This sequence encodes CASSLRLSGANVLTF.

The chain carries TRBV30 and TRBJ1-2; D is unclear. The CDR3 has 12 amino acids. The V end lost 7 bases, the J end lost 4 bases, and 13 bases lay between the germline ends. Germline CDR1 reads GTSNPN; CDR2 reads SVGIG (reference sequence). The CDR3 DNA reads as TGTGCCTTTCGGGAGGGCCCCTATGGCTACACCTTC. Encoded protein: CAFREGPYGYTF.